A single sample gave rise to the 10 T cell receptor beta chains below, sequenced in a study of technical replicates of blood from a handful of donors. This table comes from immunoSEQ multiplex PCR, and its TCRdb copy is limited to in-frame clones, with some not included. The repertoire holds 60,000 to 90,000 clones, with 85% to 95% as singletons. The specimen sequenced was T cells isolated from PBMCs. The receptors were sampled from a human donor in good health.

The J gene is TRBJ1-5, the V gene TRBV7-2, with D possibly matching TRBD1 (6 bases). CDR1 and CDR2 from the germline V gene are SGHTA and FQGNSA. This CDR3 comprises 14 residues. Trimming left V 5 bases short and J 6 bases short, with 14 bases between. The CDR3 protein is CASSPERGLQPQHF. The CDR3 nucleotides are TGTGCCAGCAGCCCCGAGCGGGGGCTTCAGCCCCAGCATTTT.

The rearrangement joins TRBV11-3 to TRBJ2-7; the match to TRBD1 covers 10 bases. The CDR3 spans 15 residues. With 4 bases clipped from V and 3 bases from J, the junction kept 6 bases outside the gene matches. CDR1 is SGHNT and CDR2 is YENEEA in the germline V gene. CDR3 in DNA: TGTGCCAGCAGCTCCCCGGGACAGGGGATCTACGAGCAGTACTTC. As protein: CASSSPGQGIYEQYF.

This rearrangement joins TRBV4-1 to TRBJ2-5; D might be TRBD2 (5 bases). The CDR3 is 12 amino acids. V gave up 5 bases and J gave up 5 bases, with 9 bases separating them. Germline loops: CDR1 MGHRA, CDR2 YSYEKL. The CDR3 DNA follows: TGCGCCAGCAGCAAACCGGGGGAGACCCAGTACTTC. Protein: CASSKPGETQYF.

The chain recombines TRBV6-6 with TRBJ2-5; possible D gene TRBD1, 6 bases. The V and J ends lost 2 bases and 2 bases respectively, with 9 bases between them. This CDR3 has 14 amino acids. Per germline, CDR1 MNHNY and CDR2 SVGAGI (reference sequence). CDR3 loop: CASSYPDSQETQYF. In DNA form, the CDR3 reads TGTGCCAGCAGTTACCCGGACAGTCAAGAGACCCAGTACTTC.

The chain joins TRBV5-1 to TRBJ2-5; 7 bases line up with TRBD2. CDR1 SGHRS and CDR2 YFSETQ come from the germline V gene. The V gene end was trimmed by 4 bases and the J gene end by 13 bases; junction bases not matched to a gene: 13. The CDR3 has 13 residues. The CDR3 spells CASSTSGAAKRYF. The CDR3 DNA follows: TGCGCCAGCAGCACCAGCGGGGCCGCAAAGCGGTACTTC.

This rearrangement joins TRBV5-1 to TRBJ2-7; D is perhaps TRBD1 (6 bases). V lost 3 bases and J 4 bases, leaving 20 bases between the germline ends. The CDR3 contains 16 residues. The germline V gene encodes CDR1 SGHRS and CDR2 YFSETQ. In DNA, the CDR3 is TGCGCCAGCAGCTGGGGGACACTACCCGCGGCGTACGAGCAGTACTTC. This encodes CASSWGTLPAAYEQYF.

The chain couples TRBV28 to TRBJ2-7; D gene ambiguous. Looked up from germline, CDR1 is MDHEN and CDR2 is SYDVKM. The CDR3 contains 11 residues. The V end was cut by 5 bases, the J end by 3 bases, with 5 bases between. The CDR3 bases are TGTGCCAGCAGTCCCAACTACGAGCAGTACTTC. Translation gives CASSPNYEQYF.

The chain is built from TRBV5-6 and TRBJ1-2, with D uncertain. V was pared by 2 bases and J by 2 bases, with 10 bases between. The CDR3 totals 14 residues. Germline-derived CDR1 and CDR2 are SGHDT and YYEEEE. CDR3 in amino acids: CASSFLRGNYGYTF. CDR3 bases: TGTGCCAGCAGCTTCCTTCGGGGAAACTATGGCTACACCTTC.

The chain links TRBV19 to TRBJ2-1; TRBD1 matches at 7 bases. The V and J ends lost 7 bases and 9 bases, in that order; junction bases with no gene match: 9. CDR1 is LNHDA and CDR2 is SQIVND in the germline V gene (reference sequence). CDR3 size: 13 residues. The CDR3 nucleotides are TGTGCCAGTACGACAGGGCCATGGGTTGAGCAGTTCTTC. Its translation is CASTTGPWVEQFF.

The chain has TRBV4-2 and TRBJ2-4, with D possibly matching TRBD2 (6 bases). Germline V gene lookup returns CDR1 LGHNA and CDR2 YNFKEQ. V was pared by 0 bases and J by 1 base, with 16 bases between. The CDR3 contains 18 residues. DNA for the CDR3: TGTGCCAGCAGCCAAGAATATGGTAGCGGAGACGCCAAAAACATTCAGTACTTC. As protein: CASSQEYGSGDAKNIQYF.